This T cell receptor beta chain is from a study of post-analysis software for immune sequencing data. Broader study findings: Controls had lower frequencies than patients of five TRBV segments, which included TRBV5-6, TRBV5-1 and TRBV20-1.

With regard to this clonotype: What it binds is unknown.

TCR beta cDNA libraries had unique molecular identifiers. TCRdb passed the PCR reads through MiXCR, listing each CDR3 protein once. The sample has hundreds of thousands of distinct CDR3 sequences, about 60% seen once. The CDR3 contains 14 residues. Trimming took 0 bases from V and 2 from J, leaving 6 bases between them. CDR1 is ENHRY, CDR2 SYGVKD, per germline. Material: blood. This TCR came from a girl aged 2 to 10 with multiple sclerosis. The chain uses TRBV10-3 and TRBJ2-3; the D is unclear. CDR3 residues: CAISESGTTDTQYF. The CDR3 bases are TGTGCCATCAGTGAGTCTGGAACCACAGATACGCAGTATTTT.